A single sample is the source of the 19 T cell receptor beta chains below, sequenced in a study of shared clonotypes between healthy human individuals. Measured with immunoSEQ multiplex PCR; TCRdb has only the in-frame clones, and not every one. The sample lists 900,000 to 1,200,000 clones; approximately 80% were seen once. Sequencing input: memory CD4+ T cells from PBMCs. The subset here: CD45RA-negative fraction. These receptor sequences come from a man aged 18 to 30 in good health. Some clones in this sample may be carry-over from other donors' samples.

The chain employs TRBV18 and TRBJ2-6; no clear D. Germline V gene data show CDR1 as KGHSH and CDR2 as LQKENI. With 3 bases removed from V and 4 bases from J, the gap between germline ends came to 7 bases. The CDR3 extends over 14 amino acids. Here the CDR3 reads CASSPDIGANVLTF. CDR3 nucleotide sequence: TGTGCCAGCTCACCGGATATCGGGGCCAACGTCCTGACTTTC.

V gene TRBV7-3 combines with J gene TRBJ2-1; D might be TRBD1 (5 bases). The CDR3 is 15 amino acids. Deletions cut 2 bases from V and 3 bases from J, with 11 bases between. Per germline, CDR1 SGHTA and CDR2 FQGTGA. This chain's CDR3 is CASSLLSGLYNEQFF. The DNA of the CDR3 is TGTGCCAGCAGCTTATTATCAGGGCTCTACAATGAGCAGTTCTTC.

This clone came up a few times. CDR3 sequence reads: CASSRTSNEQFF. DNA of the CDR3: TGTGCCAGCAGTCGTACTTCGAATGAGCAGTTCTTC. This chain links TRBV7-3 with TRBJ2-1; D ambiguous. The germline V gene encodes CDR1 SGHTA and CDR2 FQGTGA. Trimming took 6 bases from V and 7 from J, leaving 10 bases between them. The CDR3 sequence is 12 residues long.

The chain employs TRBV18 and TRBJ2-3, with 8 nucleotides matching TRBD1. This CDR3 is built from 14 residues. CDR1 and CDR2 from the germline V gene are KGHSH and LQKENI. V lost 3 bases to trimming and J lost 4 bases; unmatched junction nucleotides: 3. CDR3 sequence: CASSPTGDADTQYF. The DNA of the CDR3 is TGTGCCAGCTCACCGACAGGGGATGCAGATACGCAGTATTTT.

This clone was found a few times. The V gene is TRBV5-1, the J gene TRBJ2-7; TRBD2 is a possible D gene (5 bases). The germline V gene encodes CDR1 SGHRS and CDR2 YFSETQ. The CDR3 totals 13 residues. The germline V and J ends were trimmed by 1 base and 7 bases, with 12 bases remaining between them. This CDR3 reads CASSLTTPGEQYF. DNA of the CDR3: TGCGCCAGCAGCTTGACAACACCGGGGGAGCAGTACTTC.

Remarks on this clone: The conserved final phenylalanine or tryptophan is absent from the CDR3, which likely points to a read error. The chain combines TRBV7-2 with TRBJ2-7, with a possible D match to TRBD2 (6 bases). The CDR3 is made up of 14 amino acids. Trimming cost V 1 base and J 5 bases, with 12 bases left between them. From germline, CDR1 is SGHTA and CDR2 FQGNSA. CDR3: CASSLGGWRDEQYS. The CDR3 DNA sequence: TGTGCCAGCAGCTTAGGGGGGTGGAGGGACGAGCAGTACTCC.

This clone was detected a few times. The V call is TRBV6-6, the J call TRBJ2-7; D possibly matches TRBD1 or TRBD2 (5 bases each). Germline V gene lookup returns CDR1 MNHNY and CDR2 SVGAGI (reference sequence). The ends were cut back, 11 bases at V and 2 bases at J, with 16 bases in the middle. The CDR3 spans 13 residues. The CDR3 sequence is CAVHRGRPYEQYF. CDR3 coding DNA: TGTGCCGTCCACCGGGGCAGACCCTACGAGCAGTACTTC.

This rearrangement joins TRBV30 to TRBJ2-7, with D unresolved. The CDR3 is made up of 13 amino acids. CDR1 and CDR2 (germline): GTSNPN, SVGIG (reference sequence). Between the trimmed V and J ends, which lost 2 bases and 2 bases, there was a span of 10 bases. The CDR3 loop is CAWSLGSTYEQYF. CDR3 nucleotides: TGTGCCTGGAGTTTGGGCAGTACCTACGAGCAGTACTTC. Full variable domain (outside the CDR3, taken from reference TRBV30 and TRBJ2-7): SQTIHQWPATLVQPVGSPLSLECTVEGTSNPNLYWYRQAAGRGLQLLFYSVGIGQISSEVPQNLSASRPQDRQFILSSKKLLLSDSGFYLCAWSLGSTYEQYFGPGTRLTVT.

This clone has a count of ten or more. This CDR3 reads CASSLTSYQPQHF. In DNA, the CDR3 is TGTGCCAGCAGTTTGACCAGCTATCAGCCCCAGCATTTT. The chain is built from TRBV6-5 and TRBJ1-5; D remains unclear. V was trimmed by 4 bases and J by 5 bases, leaving 9 bases between them. CDR1 MNHEY and CDR2 SVGAGI come from the germline V gene. The CDR3 is made up of 13 amino acids.

This clone was recorded only once. V and J are TRBV6-6 and TRBJ1-2, with a possible D match to TRBD1 (5 bases). The CDR3 sequence is 13 residues long. From germline, CDR1 is MNHNY and CDR2 SVGAGI (reference sequence). V lost 7 bases and J 8 bases, leaving 17 bases between the germline ends. CDR3 loop: CASTSGTQGGYTF. CDR3 DNA sequence: TGTGCCAGCACCTCCGGGACTCAAGGCGGCTACACCTTC.

The chain links TRBV21-1 to TRBJ2-7; the table's D call, TRBD1, has no DNA check behind it. TRBV21-1 is termed a pseudogene. This CDR3 is 16 amino acids long. The CDR3 loop is CASSKEWGTGRYEQYF. CDR3 DNA sequence: TGTGCCAGCAGCAAAGAGTGGGGGACAGGGAGGTACGAGCAGTACTTC.

Concerning this clone: Other DNA sequences within the sample encode an identical CDR3. V is TRBV7-9 and J is TRBJ1-3; 7 nucleotides line up with TRBD1. The CDR3 contains 15 residues. Germline-derived CDR1 and CDR2 are SEHNR and FQNEAQ (reference sequence). J was trimmed by 2 bases and V by 5 bases; bases with no gene match: 6. This CDR3 reads CASSLRGTAGNTIYF. CDR3 DNA: TGTGCCAGCAGCCTTAGGGGGACAGCTGGAAACACCATATATTTT.

The rearrangement joins TRBV9 to TRBJ2-2; 7 positions match TRBD2. V was clipped by 0 bases and J by 6 bases; unmatched bases: 5. CDR1 is SGDLS, CDR2 YYNGEE, per germline. The CDR3 sequence is 15 residues long. The CDR3 DNA sequence: TGTGCCAGCAGCGTAGGATGGGGGGGAGCCGGGGAGCTGTTTTTT. It translates to CASSVGWGGAGELFF.

The gene calls are TRBV6-6 and TRBJ1-1, with TRBD1 identical over 7 bases. The CDR3 covers 15 residues. J was trimmed by 1 base and V by 5 bases; bases with no gene match: 7. Looked up from germline, CDR1 is MNHNY and CDR2 is SVGAGI (reference sequence). The CDR3 region is CASSSPGQRNTEAFF. The CDR3 nucleotides are TGTGCCAGCAGTAGCCCGGGACAGCGGAACACTGAAGCTTTCTTT.

The CDR3 loop reads CASSLASISPDTQYF. The CDR3 DNA reads as TGTGCCAGCAGCTTAGCGTCCATCTCCCCAGATACGCAGTATTTT. J is TRBJ2-3 and V is TRBV7-6; D remains ambiguous. CDR3 length equals 15 residues. Germline values: CDR1 SGHVS, CDR2 FNYEAQ. Trimming took 0 bases from V and 4 from J, leaving 11 bases between them.

The chain couples TRBV6-1 to TRBJ2-7; D may be TRBD1 (6 bases). This CDR3 is built from 12 residues. V was cut by 7 bases and J by 2 bases, with 9 bases left in between. Germline assignment: CDR1 MNHNS and CDR2 SASEGT. CDR3 DNA: TGTGCCAGCAAGGGGGTCACCTACGAGCAGTACTTC. Translating gives CASKGVTYEQYF.

This chain connects TRBV7-9 to TRBJ1-4, with D possibly matching TRBD1 (6 bases). V was cut by 5 bases and J by 12 bases, with 19 bases left in between. CDR1 and CDR2 (germline): SEHNR, FQNEAQ (reference sequence). The CDR3 runs to 14 residues. Written as DNA, the CDR3 is TGTGCCAGCAGCCCCGGGACACTCATCGGGGAACTGTTTTTT. Amino acid sequence: CASSPGTLIGELFF.

Points on this clone: Other nucleotide sequences from this sample produce the same CDR3. The rearrangement links TRBV2 to TRBJ2-1; D call uncertain. There are 11 residues in the CDR3. Germline V CDR1 and CDR2: SNHLY, FYNNEI. Trimming pared 6 bases from V and 4 bases from J, leaving 4 bases between. The CDR3 nucleotides read TGTGCCAGCAGCGGTTACAATGAGCAGTTCTTC. Amino acids: CASSGYNEQFF. Complete variable domain (other parts from reference TRBV2 and TRBJ2-1): EPEVTQTPSHQVTQMGQEVILRCVPISNHLYFYWYRQILGQKVEFLVSFYNNEISEKSEIFDDQFSVERPDGSNFTLKIRSTKLEDSAMYFCASSGYNEQFFGPGTRLTVL.

This rearrangement joins TRBV9 to TRBJ2-2; D is tentatively TRBD1 or TRBD2 (5 bases each). With 0 bases removed from V and 4 bases from J, the gap between germline ends came to 10 bases. CDR3 length: 15 amino acids. The germline V gene has CDR1 SGDLS and CDR2 YYNGEE. The CDR3 is CASSVAGTVTGELFF. In DNA, the CDR3 is TGTGCCAGCAGCGTAGCCGGGACGGTCACCGGGGAGCTGTTTTTT.